This TCR beta chain appears in the sequencing data of a study of T cells expressing NK-cell markers. Study overall: Researchers got TCR beta repertoires out of sorted CD3+CD56+NKG2C+, CD3+CD56+NKG2C- and CD3+CD56-NKG2C+ T cells. Eight donors were sequenced, seven testing HCMV-seropositive and one testing seronegative. Study-level results: About 1.0-8% of CD8+ T cells in over five donors belonged to dominant NKG2C+ clonotypes. There were four donors in whom these clonotypes also led the CD3+CD56-NKG2C+ fraction.

On this clonotype: Its antigen is as yet unknown.

Using the 5' RACE reads, TCRdb records one entry per CDR3 protein without DNA. This repertoire includes under 600,000 distinct CDR3 sequences. The CDR3 is 14 residues long. This clonotype was obtained from a woman between 45 and 60 years old in good health. This chain joins TRBV12-3 or TRBV12-4 and TRBJ2-7; TCRdb lists TRBD2, though no DNA is available to test this call. Sequencing was performed on blood T cells: a sorted CD56 or NKG2C T cell subset, CD4+ or CD8+ T cells, or bulk PBMC T cells (not recorded which). The chain's CDR3 is CASALTSGRAEQYF.